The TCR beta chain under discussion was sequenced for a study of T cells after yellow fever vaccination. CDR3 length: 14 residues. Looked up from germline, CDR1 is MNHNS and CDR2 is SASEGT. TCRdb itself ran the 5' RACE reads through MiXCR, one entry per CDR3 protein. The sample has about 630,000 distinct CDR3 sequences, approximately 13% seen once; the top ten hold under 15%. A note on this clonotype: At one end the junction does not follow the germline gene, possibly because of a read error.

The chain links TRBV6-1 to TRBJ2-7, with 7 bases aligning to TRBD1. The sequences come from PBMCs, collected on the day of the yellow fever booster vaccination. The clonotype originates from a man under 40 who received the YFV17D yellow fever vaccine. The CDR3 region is CASSTTGNSYEPYF. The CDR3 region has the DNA TGTGCCAGCAGTACGACAGGGAACTCCTACGAGCCGTACTTC.